One and the same sample provided the 2 T cell receptor beta chains below, sequenced in a study of T cell changes during pregnancy in multiple sclerosis. Assay used: immunoSEQ multiplex PCR; TCRdb lists only in-frame clones, some missing. The repertoire holds about 64,000 clones, with about 92% as singletons. The sequenced sample was peripheral blood, obtained in the third trimester of pregnancy. The source of these receptors is a female donor in good health, enrolled as a control in a pregnancy study.

The chain couples TRBV2 to TRBJ2-5, with 10 nucleotides matching TRBD1. The CDR3 spans 14 residues. In germline, CDR1 is SNHLY, CDR2 FYNNEI. With V trimmed by 6 bases and J by 2 bases, 3 bases remained unmatched. Written as DNA, the CDR3 is TGTGCCAGCAGACCGGGACAGGGGCAAGAGACCCAGTACTTC. It translates to CASRPGQGQETQYF.

This clone has more than one count but fewer than ten. This chain uses TRBV30 with TRBJ1-1; no reliable D call. The CDR3 extends over 12 amino acids. Trimming left V 1 base short and J 4 bases short, with 7 bases between. Germline CDR1 and CDR2: GTSNPN and SVGIG (reference sequence). The CDR3 DNA follows: TGTGCCTGGAGTGACCTCGGCACTGAAGCTTTCTTT. Encoded protein: CAWSDLGTEAFF.